The present T cell receptor beta chain was sequenced within a study of OX40 agonist ivuxolimab in advanced cancers. The study's findings and limits: Certain nonresponders additionally had low normalized T-cell clonal expansion.

Comment on this clone: Its antigen remains unknown.

Sequencing was performed with immunoSEQ multiplex PCR; in TCRdb, only in-frame clones are kept and a portion is missing. The sample has 30,000 to 40,000 clones; around 89% are singletons. This receptor was taken from an adult with an advanced solid tumor such as melanoma, head and neck, liver or kidney cancer. Sequencing used CD4+ or CD8+ T cells sorted from blood, obtained in a trial of the OX40 agonist ivuxolimab.

The CDR3 DNA follows: TGTGCCAGCAGCATAGGCTCCGGGACAAAAGACGGAGTGACGAATCAGCCCCAGCATTTT. This encodes CASSIGSGTKDGVTNQPQHF. The chain couples TRBV21-1 to TRBJ1-5; the table names TRBD1, a call not compared with the DNA. TRBV21-1 is termed a pseudogene. The CDR3 totals 20 residues.